A single sample gave rise to the 9 T cell receptor beta chains below, sequenced in a study of OX40 agonist ivuxolimab in advanced cancers. The data were produced by immunoSEQ multiplex PCR, yet TCRdb's version contains in-frame clones alone and is incomplete. The table has about 75,000 clones, around 83% seen once. Sequencing was performed on CD4+ or CD8+ T cells sorted from blood, taken in a trial of the OX40 agonist ivuxolimab. The source is an adult with an advanced solid tumor such as melanoma, head and neck, liver or kidney cancer.

The rearrangement joins TRBV19 to TRBJ2-2; no clear D. This CDR3 region has 12 residues. Trimming removed 4 bases from V and 4 bases from J, with 4 bases in between. Per germline, CDR1 LNHDA and CDR2 SQIVND (reference sequence). CDR3 loop: CASSTFTGELFF. DNA of the CDR3: TGTGCCAGTAGTACCTTCACCGGGGAGCTGTTTTTT.

The V call is TRBV6-5, the J call TRBJ1-1; D is ambiguous. Germline CDR1 reads MNHEY; CDR2 reads SVGAGI. The germline V and J ends were trimmed by 7 bases and 3 bases, with 12 bases remaining between them. There are 13 residues in the CDR3. The CDR3 is CASTLGRDTEAFF. Written as DNA, the CDR3 is TGTGCCAGCACGCTGGGGAGGGACACTGAAGCTTTCTTT.

The chain uses TRBV2 and TRBJ2-3; possibly TRBD2 for D (5 bases). Trimming took off 1 base at V and 1 base at J, with 9 bases between the two ends. Germline loops: CDR1 SNHLY, CDR2 FYNNEI. There are 15 residues in the CDR3. The CDR3 spells CASSEDGSGTDTQYF. The CDR3 DNA is TGTGCCAGCAGTGAAGATGGTAGCGGCACAGATACGCAGTATTTT.

This clone was counted a few times. V gene TRBV27 combines with J gene TRBJ2-3; D is ambiguous. The V gene lost 2 bases and the J gene lost 4 bases, with 7 bases spanning the gap. CDR1 and CDR2 from the germline V gene are MNHEY and SMNVEV (reference sequence). CDR3 size: 13 residues. The CDR3 DNA is TGTGCCAGCAGTTTAGGCTCGGCAGATACGCAGTATTTT. This translates into CASSLGSADTQYF.

V is TRBV28 and J is TRBJ2-7; D is unresolved. The germline V gene has CDR1 MDHEN and CDR2 SYDVKM. Trimming shortened V by 3 bases and J by 4 bases, and 7 bases separated the two germline ends. CDR3 length: 12 amino acids. CDR3: CASSLTMYEQYF. In DNA form, the CDR3 reads TGTGCCAGCAGTTTGACGATGTACGAGCAGTACTTC. Variable domain in full (rest from reference TRBV28 and TRBJ2-7): DVKVTQSSRYLVKRTGEKVFLECVQDMDHENMFWYRQDPGLGLRLIYFSYDVKMKEKGDIPEGYSVSREKKERFSLILESASTNQTSMYLCASSLTMYEQYFGPGTRLTVT.

J is TRBJ1-2 and V is TRBV19, with TRBD1 as a possible D gene (5 bases). CDR3 length equals 14 residues. Trimming shortened V by 3 bases and J by 7 bases, and 15 bases separated the two germline ends. CDR1 LNHDA and CDR2 SQIVND come from the germline V gene (reference sequence). This CDR3 is CASSIIGAMVGYTF. In nucleotides, the CDR3 is TGTGCCAGTAGTATTATAGGGGCGATGGTTGGCTACACCTTC.

About this clone: The junction does not match germline at one end; this may be a read error. The gene calls are TRBV6-5 and TRBJ2-1, with 11 bases identical to TRBD2. This CDR3 spans 15 amino acids. From germline, CDR1 is MNHEY and CDR2 SVGAGI. The CDR3 bases are TGTGCCAGCAGTACTAGCGGGGGCTCCTACAGTGAGCAGTTCTTC. This translates into CASSTSGGSYSEQFF.

This chain joins TRBV6-6 and TRBJ2-7; 8 nucleotides match TRBD2. Germline V gene lookup returns CDR1 MNHNY and CDR2 SVGAGI (reference sequence). After removal of 4 bases from V and 6 bases from J, the junction contained 8 bases not matched to a gene. The length of the CDR3 is 14 residues. CDR3 DNA sequence: TGTGCCAGCAGTTTCACGGGAGGGCCTGTCGAGCAGTACTTC. This gives the protein CASSFTGGPVEQYF.

V usage is TRBV10-2 and J usage is TRBJ2-7, with 9 bases aligning to TRBD2. The V gene end was trimmed by 7 bases and the J gene end by 1 base; junction bases not matched to a gene: 11. The CDR3 loop spans 16 amino acids. In germline, CDR1 is WSHSY, CDR2 SAAADI. The CDR3 sequence is CASMVGSGSGSYEQYF. CDR3 nucleotides: TGCGCCAGCATGGTAGGTAGCGGGAGTGGGTCCTACGAGCAGTACTTC.